A single sample is the source of the 25 T cell receptor beta chains below, sequenced in a study of tumor and adjacent non-tumor tissue in lung cancer. TCRbeta libraries were built with three rounds of nested PCR, modified from ARM-PCR. MiXCR, applied by TCRdb to the multiplex PCR reads, yields one record per CDR3 protein. This table holds 76,000 or so distinct CDR3 sequences, around 70% found once. RNA was extracted from bulk tissue without any cell sorting. Sequencing used lung tumor tissue. Receptors were obtained from a woman in her 70s with non-small cell lung cancer.

About this clonotype: In this CDR3 the conserved last residue, phenylalanine or tryptophan, is missing, so a read error is likely. Because the CDR3's place on the DNA is in doubt, the DNA is left out and the CDR3 is given as listed by TCRdb. The rearrangement links TRBV6-5 to TRBJ1-1. Per germline, CDR1 MNHEY and CDR2 SVGAGI. The CDR3 numbers 15 amino acids, ends counted. The CDR3 loop is CASSYSRVLNTEAFL.

A remark on this clonotype: Germline and junction disagree at one end, which may indicate a read error. Here the CDR3 reads CASGQWIAGGYVQYF. The CDR3 nucleotides read TGTGCCAGTGGGCAGTGGATAGCGGGGGGATACGTGCAGTACTTC. The chain combines TRBV6-5 with TRBJ2-7; 10 bases fit TRBD2. Germline CDR1 is MNHEY and CDR2 is SVGAGI. This CDR3 comprises 15 residues.

Comment on this clonotype: The junction does not match germline at one end; this may be a read error. This chain uses TRBV20-1 with TRBJ2-5, with a weak D call TRBD1 (5 bases). From germline, CDR1 is DFQATT and CDR2 SNEGSKA (reference sequence). The CDR3 length is 12 residues. The CDR3 region is CTARGSKETQYF. CDR3 sequence (DNA): TGCACTGCTAGGGGCAGTAAGGAGACCCAGTACTTC.

J is TRBJ2-1 and V is TRBV7-9; D remains ambiguous. Germline V gene sequence: CDR1 SEHNR, CDR2 FQNEAQ (reference sequence). The V and J ends lost 6 bases and 5 bases respectively, with 11 bases between them. This CDR3 spans 13 amino acids. CDR3 loop: CASSHSVHNEQFF. CDR3 DNA: TGTGCCAGCAGTCACTCGGTTCACAATGAGCAGTTCTTC.

Regarding this clonotype: At one end, the junction sequence differs from germline, possibly due to a read error. This rearrangement joins TRBV4-1 to TRBJ1-5, with D maybe TRBD1 (5 bases). In germline, CDR1 is MGHRA, CDR2 YSYEKL. The CDR3 runs to 16 residues. CDR3 nucleotides: TGCGCCATCAGCCAAGGCGTAGGGGCCAATGGGCACCCCCAGCATTTT. Translated, it gives CAISQGVGANGHPQHF.

This clonotype was counted many times. The rearrangement links TRBV6-6 to TRBJ2-7; TRBD1 matches 7 bases. CDR3 length equals 14 residues. Losses at the gene ends were 6 bases for V and 3 bases for J; bases not matched to a gene: 8. Germline lookup yields CDR1 MNHNY and CDR2 SVGAGI (reference sequence). This CDR3 reads CASSPQGDGYEQYF. Here the CDR3 DNA reads TGTGCCAGCAGCCCCCAGGGGGACGGCTACGAGCAGTACTTC.

A note on this clonotype: This may be a read error, as it is one base from a much larger clone. The V call is TRBV5-1, the J call TRBJ2-1, with D possibly being TRBD2 (5 bases). Trimming shortened V by 2 bases and J by 7 bases, and 16 bases separated the two germline ends. This CDR3 has 15 residues. Germline lookup yields CDR1 SGHRS and CDR2 YFSETQ. The CDR3: CASSLGGGVNNEQFF. The CDR3 region has the DNA TGCGCCAGCAGCTTAGGAGGAGGTGTGAATAATGAGCAGTTCTTC.

Points on this clonotype: This may stem from a read error, because a much larger clone lies one nucleotide away. The chain is built from TRBV7-3 and TRBJ2-5; the match to TRBD1 covers 7 bases. Germline V gives CDR1 SGHTA, CDR2 FQGTGA. The CDR3 spans 15 residues. Germline trimming cut 5 bases from V and 5 bases from J; bases unmatched to any gene: 11. CDR3 sequence reads: CASSIREQGPETQYF. The CDR3 nucleotides read TGTGCCAGCAGCATTAGGGAACAGGGGCCGGAGACCCAGTACTTC. Using reference TRBV7-3 and TRBJ2-5 for the parts outside the CDR3, the full variable domain is GAGVSQTPSNKVTEKGKYVELRCDPISGHTALYWYRQSLGQGPEFLIYFQGTGAADDSGLPNDRFFAVRPEGSVSTLKIQRTERGDSAVYLCASSIREQGPETQYFGPGTRLLVL.

With regard to this clonotype: One junction end disagrees with the germline gene, perhaps due to a read error. This chain connects TRBV29-1 to TRBJ2-1; D gene uncertain. Germline V gives CDR1 SQVTM, CDR2 ANQGSEA. The CDR3 is 13 residues long. The CDR3 DNA follows: TGCTGCGTAAAACGGCAAGGCATAACTGAGCAGTTCTTC. This codes for CCVKRQGITEQFF.

Details on this clonotype: The junction differs from germline at one of its ends, possibly a read error. The chain is built from TRBV4-2 and TRBJ2-7, with 8 bases that match TRBD2. The CDR3 length is 22 residues. Germline V lookup: CDR1 LGHNA, CDR2 YNFKEQ. The CDR3 is CASSQVSIRLLAELPSSYEQYF. The CDR3 DNA reads TGTGCCAGTAGCCAAGTTTCCATCAGATTACTAGCGGAATTACCGAGCTCCTACGAGCAGTACTTC.

A word on this clonotype: At one boundary the junction diverges from the germline segment, which might be a read error. CDR3: CATSASGSGTDTQYF. CDR3 in DNA: TGTGCCACCAGCGCAAGCGGGAGCGGCACAGATACGCAGTATTTT. V and J are TRBV7-8 and TRBJ2-3, with TRBD2 identical over 8 bases. The CDR3 loop spans 15 amino acids. In germline, CDR1 is SGHVS, CDR2 FQNEAQ.

This clonotype was counted at least ten times. J is TRBJ2-7 and V is TRBV28; D perhaps matches TRBD1 (6 bases). The CDR3 consists of 12 residues. Germline V CDR1 and CDR2: MDHEN, SYDVKM. V was clipped by 6 bases and J by 3 bases, with 9 bases between them. The CDR3 region has the DNA TGTGCCAGCAGCCAACAGGGCTACGAGCAGTACTTC. Translated: CASSQQGYEQYF. Full variable domain (missing parts from reference TRBV28 and TRBJ2-7): DVKVTQSSRYLVKRTGEKVFLECVQDMDHENMFWYRQDPGLGLRLIYFSYDVKMKEKGDIPEGYSVSREKKERFSLILESASTNQTSMYLCASSQQGYEQYFGPGTRLTVT.

The chain has TRBV20-1 and TRBJ2-7, with a tentative D call TRBD2 (6 bases). The CDR3 extends over 15 amino acids. Between the trimmed V and J ends, which lost 0 bases and 6 bases, there was a span of 18 bases. CDR1 DFQATT and CDR2 SNEGSKA come from the germline V gene (reference sequence). The CDR3, as DNA: TGCAGTGCTAGAGAACCCGGGATAGGGACTTGCGAGCAGTACTTC. It translates to CSAREPGIGTCEQYF.

The chain combines TRBV20-1 with TRBJ2-1; 9 bases match TRBD2. Per the germline V gene, CDR1 is DFQATT and CDR2 is SNEGSKA (reference sequence). The CDR3 is 16 residues long. After removal of 1 base from V and 5 bases from J, the junction contained 9 bases not matched to a gene. CDR3 DNA: TGCAGTGCTAGAGCCCTCGGGGCGGGAGGGGACAATGAGCAGTTCTTC. It specifies CSARALGAGGDNEQFF.

Note on this clonotype: A read error may produce the germline difference seen at one junction end. The rearrangement uses TRBV12-3 or TRBV12-4 and TRBJ1-1, with unresolved D. This CDR3 spans 13 amino acids. The CDR3 region has the DNA TGTGCCAGCAGTCAGGCTAAGAACACTGAAGTTACCTTT. It codes for CASSQAKNTEVTF.

Turning to this clonotype: A much larger clone sits a single nucleotide away, making a read error possible. The chain couples TRBV30 to TRBJ1-2; 9 bases match TRBD1. The CDR3 contains 14 residues. After removal of 5 bases from V and 7 bases from J, the junction contained 11 bases not matched to a gene. CDR1 and CDR2 from the germline V gene are GTSNPN and SVGIG (reference sequence). CDR3 in amino acids: CAWGGDRGSLGYTF. In nucleotides, the CDR3 is TGTGCCTGGGGTGGAGACAGGGGGAGCCTTGGCTACACCTTC. The variable domain in full, completed from reference TRBV30 and TRBJ1-2, reads SQTIHQWPATLVQPVGSPLSLECTVEGTSNPNLYWYRQAAGRGLQLLFYSVGIGQISSEVPQNLSASRPQDRQFILSSKKLLLSDSGFYLCAWGGDRGSLGYTFGSGTRLTVV.

To note about this clonotype: A much larger clone differs from this one at a single base, so this may be a read error. The chain links TRBV28 to TRBJ2-5, with D perhaps given as TRBD1 or TRBD2 (5 bases each). V was pared by 6 bases and J by 2 bases, with 16 bases between. This CDR3 is built from 15 residues. Germline V lookup: CDR1 MDHEN, CDR2 SYDVKM. CDR3 region: CASSSARGGQETQYF. The CDR3 coding sequence is TGTGCCAGCAGCTCCGCCCGGGGCGGTCAAGAGACCCAGTACTTC.

As concerns this clonotype: The junction departs from the called germline gene at one end, perhaps through a read error. J is TRBJ2-3 and V is TRBV10-3; D remains unclear. This CDR3 spans 14 amino acids. Germline CDR1 reads ENHRY; CDR2 reads SYGVKD. DNA for the CDR3: TGTGACATCAGTGAGTCGGTGCGCACAGATACGCAGTATTTT. Its protein is CDISESVRTDTQYF.

The gene calls are TRBV29-1 and TRBJ2-7; TRBD2 aligns across 10 bases. V lost 6 bases, J lost 0 bases, and 11 bases stayed unmatched. Per the germline V gene, CDR1 is SQVTM and CDR2 is ANQGSEA. The CDR3 has 16 residues. The CDR3 DNA follows: TGCAGCGTCCCAAAAGATGGGACTAGCGTCTCCTACGAGCAGTACTTC. As protein: CSVPKDGTSVSYEQYF.

The DNA for the CDR3 is TGCAGCGTGCTGGGACAGCCAAGCACAGATACGCAGTATTTT. Amino acids: CSVLGQPSTDTQYF. The V call is TRBV29-1, the J call TRBJ2-3; the match to TRBD1 covers 7 bases. CDR1 and CDR2 from the germline V gene are SQVTM and ANQGSEA. The V segment lost 6 bases and the J segment 0 bases; nucleotides outside the gene matches: 6. There are 14 residues in the CDR3.

As concerns this clonotype: A read error may account for a junction end that differs from germline. This chain links TRBV6-5 with TRBJ2-2; the D gene is possibly TRBD1 (5 bases). Germline lookup yields CDR1 MNHEY and CDR2 SVGAGI. This CDR3 region has 14 residues. This CDR3 is CARSYDSYTGELFF. CDR3 coding DNA: TGTGCCCGCAGTTATGACAGTTACACCGGGGAGCTGTTTTTT.

Turning to this clonotype: Its ends do not fully match the called genes, so a read error is possible. The chain recombines TRBV10-1 with TRBJ2-2; unclear D gene. This CDR3 is built from 16 residues. The V gene's germline CDR1 is WNHNN and CDR2 SYGVQD (reference sequence). The DNA for the CDR3 is TGCGCCTGCAGTGAGTCTCTGGCTATCGGAGCCGGGGAGCTGTTTTTT. Protein product: CACSESLAIGAGELFF.

Comments on this clonotype: One end of the junction is discordant with germline, which a read error may explain. The V call is TRBV11-1, the J call TRBJ1-1; no definite D call. The CDR3 extends over 16 amino acids. Germline loops: CDR1 SGHAT, CDR2 FQDESV (reference sequence). DNA of the CDR3: TGTGCCAGCAGCCTCTCGGGAGGGTACCTGAACACTGAAGCTCTCTTT. Amino acid sequence: CASSLSGGYLNTEALF.

This clonotype was picked up a small number of times. This sequence may be a read error, since a much larger clone differs from it by one base. The CDR3 coding sequence is TGTGCCAGCAACTTCGCGGGGTCCAAAAACATTCAGTACTTC. Amino acid sequence: CASNFAGSKNIQYF. The rearrangement joins TRBV5-4 to TRBJ2-4, with D possibly TRBD2 on 6 matching bases. Germline V gene lookup returns CDR1 SGHNT and CDR2 YYREEE (reference sequence). This CDR3 has 14 residues. V shed 6 bases and J shed 2 bases, with 12 bases lying between them. The entire variable domain, with the rest obtained from reference TRBV5-4 and TRBJ2-4, is as follows: ETGVTQSPTHLIKTRGQQVTLRCSSQSGHNTVSWYQQALGQGPQFIFQYYREEENGRGNFPPRFSGLQFPNYSSELNVNALELDDSALYLCASNFAGSKNIQYFGAGTRLSVL.

With regard to this clonotype: A much larger clone lies a single base off, so this may be a read error. The chain links TRBV7-9 to TRBJ2-1; 11 bases match TRBD2. The CDR3 loop spans 17 amino acids. Germline lookup yields CDR1 SEHNR and CDR2 FQNEAQ (reference sequence). The CDR3 sequence: CAISYFSLAGVGGEQFF. In DNA form, the CDR3 reads TGTGCCATCAGCTATTTCTCACTAGCGGGAGTGGGAGGTGAGCAGTTCTTC.